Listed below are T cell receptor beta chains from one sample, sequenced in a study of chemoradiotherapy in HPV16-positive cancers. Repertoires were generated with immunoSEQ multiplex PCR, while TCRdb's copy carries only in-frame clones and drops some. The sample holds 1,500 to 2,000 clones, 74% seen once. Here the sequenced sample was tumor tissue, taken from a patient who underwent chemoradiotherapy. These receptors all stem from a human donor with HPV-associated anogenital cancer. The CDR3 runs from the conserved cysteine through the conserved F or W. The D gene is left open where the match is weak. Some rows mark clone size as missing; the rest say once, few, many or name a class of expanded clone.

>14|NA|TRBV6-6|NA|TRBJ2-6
TGTGCCATCCAAGGACACTCCGGGGCCAACGTCCTGACTTTC
CAIQGHSGANVLTF
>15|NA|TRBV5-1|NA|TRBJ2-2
TGCGCCAGCAGCCTGGCGCCCTCGGGGGCCGGGGAGCTGTTTTTT
CASSLAPSGAGELFF
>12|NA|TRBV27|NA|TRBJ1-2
TGTGCCAGCGGAGGGACATTTTATGGCTACACCTTC
CASGGTFYGYTF
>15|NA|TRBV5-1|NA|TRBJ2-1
TGCGCCAGCAGCTTGTGGGGGTCGGGGGACAATGAGCAGTTCTTC
CASSLWGSGDNEQFF
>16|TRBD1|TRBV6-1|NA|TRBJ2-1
TGTGCCAGCAGTGTCCTCCCCGGACAGGCGAACAATGAGCAGTTCTTC
CASSVLPGQANNEQFF
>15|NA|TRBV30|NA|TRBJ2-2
TGTGCCTGGAGTGCATTGGGGGCTAATACCGGGGAGCTGTTTTTT
CAWSALGANTGELFF
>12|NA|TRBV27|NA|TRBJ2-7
TGTGCCAGCAGTTTACCAGGGTTAGAGCAGTACTTC
CASSLPGLEQYF
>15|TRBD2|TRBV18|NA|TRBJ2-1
TGTGCCAGCTCACCAGCTACTAGCGGGAGAGGTGAGCAGTTCTTC
CASSPATSGRGEQFF
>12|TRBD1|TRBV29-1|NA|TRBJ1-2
TGCAGCGTTGAGGACAGGGCTGAGGGCTACACCTTC
CSVEDRAEGYTF
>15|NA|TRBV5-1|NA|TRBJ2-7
TGCGCCAGCAGCCCCTTTGACGCAGGGGTCTACGAGCAGTACTTC
CASSPFDAGVYEQYF
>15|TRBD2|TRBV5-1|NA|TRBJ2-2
TGCGCCAGCAGCGTTACTAGCGGGGGGACCGGGGAGCTGTTTTTT
CASSVTSGGTGELFF
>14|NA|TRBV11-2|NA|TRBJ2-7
TGTGCCAGCAGCTTGACTACGGTTCCTTACGAGCAGTACTTC
CASSLTTVPYEQYF
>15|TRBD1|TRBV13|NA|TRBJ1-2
TGTGCCAGCACCCCAAGGAGGGGGCCATATTATGGCTACACCTTC
CASTPRRGPYYGYTF
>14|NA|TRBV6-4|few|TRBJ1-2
TGTGCCAGGACCTTACATGACAGGACGGGTGGCTACACCTTC
CARTLHDRTGGYTF
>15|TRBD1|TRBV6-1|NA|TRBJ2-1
TGTGCCAGCAGGGGACAGGGATTTTCCTACAATGAGCAGTTCTTC
CASRGQGFSYNEQFF
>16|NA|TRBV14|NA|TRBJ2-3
TGTGCCAGCAGCCAAGCGGGGCGATGGGGCGCAGATACGCAGTATTTT
CASSQAGRWGADTQYF
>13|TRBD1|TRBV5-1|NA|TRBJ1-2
TGCGCCAGCAGCCCGGGACAGAACTATGGCTACACCTTC
CASSPGQNYGYTF
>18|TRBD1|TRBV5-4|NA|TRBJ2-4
TGTGCCAGCAGCTTGGGCGGGACAGGGGACCTAGCCAAAAACATTCAGTACTTC
CASSLGGTGDLAKNIQYF
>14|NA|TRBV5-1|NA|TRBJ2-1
TGCGCCAGCAGCTCTTACAGACAATCAAATGAGCAGTTCTTC
CASSSYRQSNEQFF
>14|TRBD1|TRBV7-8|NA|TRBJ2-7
TGTGCCAGCAGCTTCGGGACAGAGAACTACGAGCAGTGCTTC
CASSFGTENYEQCF
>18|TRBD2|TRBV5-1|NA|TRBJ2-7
TGCGCCAGCAGCACGGGACTAGCGGGAACCTTTAGGAACTACGAGCAGTACTTC
CASSTGLAGTFRNYEQYF
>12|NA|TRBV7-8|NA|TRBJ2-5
TGTGCCAGCACCACCCATCAAGAGACCCAGTACTTC
CASTTHQETQYF
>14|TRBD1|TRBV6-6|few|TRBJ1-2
TGTGCCAGCAGGGACCCGGGACAGCTCTATGGCTACACCTTC
CASRDPGQLYGYTF
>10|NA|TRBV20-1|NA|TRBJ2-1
TGCAGTGGTCTGTACAATGAGCAGTTCTTC
CSGLYNEQFF
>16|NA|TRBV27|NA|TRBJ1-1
TGTGCCAGCAGTTCCTACAGGGAACCAAAGAACACTGAAGCTTTCTTT
CASSSYREPKNTEAFF
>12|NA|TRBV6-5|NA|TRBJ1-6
TGTGCCAGCAGTTACCCCAATTCACCCCTCCACTTT
CASSYPNSPLHF
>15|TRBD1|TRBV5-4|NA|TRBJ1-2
TGTGCCAGCAGCCTCGACAGGGGGAATAACTATGGCTACACCTTC
CASSLDRGNNYGYTF
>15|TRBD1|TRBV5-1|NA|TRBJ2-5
TGCGCCAGCAGCTTTACCTGGGACAGACAAGAGACCCAGTACTTC
CASSFTWDRQETQYF
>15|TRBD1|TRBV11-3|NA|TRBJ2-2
TGTGCCAGCAGCCAGACAGGGGCTAACACCGGGGAGCTGTTTTTT
CASSQTGANTGELFF
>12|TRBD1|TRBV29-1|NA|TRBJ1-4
TGCAGCGCTGGGACAGGGGCCGAAAAACTGTTTTTT
CSAGTGAEKLFF
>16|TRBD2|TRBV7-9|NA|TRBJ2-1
TGTGCCAGCAGCCTGGGGGGGGGACTAGCGGGTAATGAGCAGTTCTTC
CASSLGGGLAGNEQFF
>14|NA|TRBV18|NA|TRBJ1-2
TGTGCCAGCTCACCACCGGGAGCGGGCTATGGCTACACCTTC
CASSPPGAGYGYTF
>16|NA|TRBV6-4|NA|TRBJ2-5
TGTGCCAGCAGCCAAACTAGAAAAGGCCCGTGGGAGACCCAGTACTTC
CASSQTRKGPWETQYF
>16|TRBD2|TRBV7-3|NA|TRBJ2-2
TGTGCCAGCAGCTTCGGACTAGCGGGAAACACCGGGGAGCTGTTTTTT
CASSFGLAGNTGELFF
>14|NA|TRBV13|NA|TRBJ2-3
TGTGCCAGCAGCCCTTCGGCTAGCACAGATACGCAGTATTTT
CASSPSASTDTQYF
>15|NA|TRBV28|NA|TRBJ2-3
TGTGCCAGCAGGACTCGGGGTAGCGGCACAGATACGCAGTATTTT
CASRTRGSGTDTQYF
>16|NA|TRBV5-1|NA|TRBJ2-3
TGCGCCAGCAGCTTAGCGACAGGCGTGAGCACAGATACGCAGTATTTT
CASSLATGVSTDTQYF
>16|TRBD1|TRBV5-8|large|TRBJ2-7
TGTGCCAGCAGCACCCGACCGGGACAGGCAGACTACGAGCAGTACTTC
CASSTRPGQADYEQYF
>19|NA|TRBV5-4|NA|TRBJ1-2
TGTGCCAGCAGACCGATGGATGGACGGCGCTCGACTCCTAACTATGGCTACACCTTC
CASRPMDGRRSTPNYGYTF
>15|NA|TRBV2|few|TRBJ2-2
TGTGCCATCCCGGGTGGCAGAGTAAACACCGGGGAGCTGTTTTTT
CAIPGGRVNTGELFF
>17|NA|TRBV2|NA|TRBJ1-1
TGTGCCAGCAGTGATGGCAGGGGCCCACCGGTGAACACTGAAGCTTTCTTT
CASSDGRGPPVNTEAFF